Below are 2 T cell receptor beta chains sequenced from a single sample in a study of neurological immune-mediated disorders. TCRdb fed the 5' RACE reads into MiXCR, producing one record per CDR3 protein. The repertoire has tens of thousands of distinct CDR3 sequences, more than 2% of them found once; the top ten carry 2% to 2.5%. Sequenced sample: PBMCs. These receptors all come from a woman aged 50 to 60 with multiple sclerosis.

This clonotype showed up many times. CDR3 sequence reads: CASSATLSGRGSWNEQFF. In DNA, the CDR3 is TGTGCCAGCAGCGCCACCCTTAGCGGGAGAGGATCATGGAATGAGCAGTTCTTC. The chain recombines TRBV9 with TRBJ2-1, with 9 bases that match TRBD2. Germline CDR1 is SGDLS and CDR2 is YYNGEE. Unmatched junction bases numbered 17, after V lost 3 bases and J lost 7 bases. The CDR3 length is 18 residues. The full variable domain, its missing parts supplied by reference TRBV9 and TRBJ2-1, is DSGVTQTPKHLITATGQRVTLRCSPRSGDLSVYWYQQSLDQGLQFLIQYYNGEERAKGNILERFSAQQFPDLHSELNLSSLELGDSALYFCASSATLSGRGSWNEQFFGPGTRLTVL.

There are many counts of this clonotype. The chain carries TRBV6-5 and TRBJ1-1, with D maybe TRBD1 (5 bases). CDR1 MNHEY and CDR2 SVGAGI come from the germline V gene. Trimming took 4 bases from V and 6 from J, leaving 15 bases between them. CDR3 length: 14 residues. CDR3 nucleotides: TGTGCCAGCAGTTTGTGGGGGGGTAGGGCTGAAGCTTTCTTT. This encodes CASSLWGGRAEAFF.